A selection of T cell receptor beta chains follows, all from one sample in a study of cytomegalovirus exposure and HLA in healthy donors. TCRdb's table, derived via immunoSEQ multiplex PCR, lists solely in-frame clones and lacks some. The table lists roughly 190,000 clones, 70% to 75% of them singletons. Sequenced material: PBMCs. These receptors were obtained from a man aged 25 to 45 in good health and CMV-seropositive. Both conserved end residues are part of each CDR3. Fields, in order: clone size, V gene, J gene, D gene, CDR3 protein, CDR3 DNA. The D gene is left open where the match is weak. Only part of the rows carry a size: once, few, many, or a class if the clone is expanded.

.	TRBV29-1	TRBJ2-7	TRBD2	CSVAGLAGGYEQYF	TGCAGCGTCGCGGGACTAGCGGGCGGTTACGAGCAGTACTTC
.	TRBV5-1	TRBJ2-5	.	CASSLVTREATQYF	TGCGCCAGCAGCTTGGTGACCAGGGAGGCGACCCAGTACTTC
.	TRBV19	TRBJ2-3	TRBD1	CASSLWTGADTQYF	TGTGCCAGTAGTCTCTGGACAGGGGCAGATACGCAGTATTTT
.	TRBV30	TRBJ2-4	TRBD2	CAWSKAGGGVAKNIQYF	TGTGCCTGGAGCAAAGCGGGGGGCGGAGTAGCCAAAAACATTCAGTACTTC
.	TRBV5-6	TRBJ2-2	TRBD1	CASSLMGQGNTGELFF	TGTGCCAGCAGCTTGATGGGACAGGGGAACACCGGGGAGCTGTTTTTT
.	TRBV27	TRBJ2-7	TRBD1	CASSGTGYYEQYF	TGTGCCAGCAGCGGGACAGGGTATTACGAGCAGTACTTC
.	TRBV6-4	TRBJ1-1	.	CASSEQSFTEAFF	TGTGCCAGCAGTGAACAGTCTTTCACTGAAGCTTTCTTT
.	TRBV7-2	TRBJ2-7	.	CASSLMGEQYF	TGTGCCAGCAGCTTAATGGGCGAGCAGTACTTC
once	TRBV7-2	TRBJ2-2	.	CASRGALIAQSNTGELFF	TGTGCCAGCAGGGGCGCCCTGATAGCGCAGTCGAACACCGGGGAGCTGTTTTTT
.	TRBV30	TRBJ2-7	TRBD1	CAWSATGGANYEQYF	TGTGCCTGGAGTGCAACAGGGGGCGCGAACTACGAGCAGTACTTC
.	TRBV4-1	TRBJ1-4	TRBD1	CASSLSAGGTGNEKLFF	TGCGCCAGCAGCCTCAGTGCGGGGGGGACAGGAAATGAAAAACTGTTTTTT
.	TRBV2	TRBJ2-2	.	CASSDFAGIGTGELFF	TGTGCCAGCAGTGATTTTGCGGGGATCGGCACCGGGGAGCTGTTTTTT
.	TRBV7-3	TRBJ2-1	TRBD2	CASSWSGTSPNNEQFF	TGTGCCAGCAGCTGGTCCGGGACTAGCCCCAACAATGAGCAGTTCTTC
.	TRBV21-1	TRBJ2-1	.	CASSAKTGTGWNEQFF	TGTGCCAGCAGCGCCAAAACCGGGACAGGGTGGAATGAGCAGTTCTTC
.	TRBV6-6	TRBJ2-7	TRBD1	CASRGQDTYEQYF	TGTGCCAGCAGGGGACAGGATACCTACGAGCAGTACTTC
.	TRBV5-1	TRBJ1-1	.	CASSPGSGNTEAFF	TGCGCCAGCAGTCCTGGGTCGGGGAACACTGAAGCTTTCTTT
.	TRBV9	TRBJ1-5	.	CASSAQGMGSNQPQHF	TGTGCCAGCAGCGCTCAGGGAATGGGTAGCAATCAGCCCCAGCATTTT
few	TRBV16	TRBJ2-7	TRBD1	CASSQSGGGYEQYF	TGTGCCAGCAGCCAATCAGGGGGCGGTTACGAGCAGTACTTC